This TCR beta chain was profiled in a study of long-term antiretroviral therapy in people with HIV. Study background: Collection of the earliest samples took place about a decade ahead of the 2015 immediate-ART recommendation.

HIV-positive participants all received treatment in the United States. With 1 base removed from V and 3 bases from J, the gap between germline ends came to 10 bases. The CDR3 is 14 amino acids. Germline loops: CDR1 SGDLS, CDR2 YYNGEE. Samples were assayed with immunoSEQ v3.0 at survey level. The sequencing target was about 35,000-55,000 T-cell genomes per sample. Only in-frame clones appear in the TCRdb table, and some are missing; sequencing was by immunoSEQ multiplex PCR. The sample has tens of thousands of clones, roughly 82% seen once. V usage is TRBV9 and J usage is TRBJ1-1; D is undetermined. The specimen comprised unsorted PBMCs, sampled 0.3 years after starting antiretroviral therapy. This clonotype originated in a man aged 50-60 years with HIV. The DNA of the CDR3 is TGTGCCAGCAGCGTATCCGGGGATCACACTGAAGCTTTCTTT. Amino acid sequence: CASSVSGDHTEAFF.